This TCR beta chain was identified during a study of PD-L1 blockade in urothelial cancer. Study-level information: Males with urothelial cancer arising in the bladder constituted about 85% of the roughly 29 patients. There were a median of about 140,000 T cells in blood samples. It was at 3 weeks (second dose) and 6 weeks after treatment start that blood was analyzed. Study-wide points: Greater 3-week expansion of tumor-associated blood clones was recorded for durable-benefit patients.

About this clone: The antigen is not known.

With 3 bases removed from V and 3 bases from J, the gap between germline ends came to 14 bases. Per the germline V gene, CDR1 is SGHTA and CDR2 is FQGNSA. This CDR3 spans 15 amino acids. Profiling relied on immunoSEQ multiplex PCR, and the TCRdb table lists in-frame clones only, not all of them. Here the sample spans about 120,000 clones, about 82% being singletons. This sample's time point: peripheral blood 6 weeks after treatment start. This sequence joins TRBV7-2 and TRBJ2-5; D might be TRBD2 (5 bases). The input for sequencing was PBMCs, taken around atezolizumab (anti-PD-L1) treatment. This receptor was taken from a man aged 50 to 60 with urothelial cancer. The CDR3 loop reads CASSFVTGREETQYF. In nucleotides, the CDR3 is TGTGCCAGCAGCTTCGTTACGGGAAGAGAAGAGACCCAGTACTTC. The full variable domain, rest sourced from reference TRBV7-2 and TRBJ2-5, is GAGVSQSPSNKVTEKGKDVELRCDPISGHTALYWYRQSLGQGLEFLIYFQGNSAPDKSGLPSDRFSAERTGGSVSTLTIQRTQQEDSAVYLCASSFVTGREETQYFGPGTRLLVL.